One and the same sample provided the 32 T cell receptor beta chains below, sequenced in a study of blood T cell repertoires in COVID-19. Sequenced by immunoSEQ multiplex PCR; TCRdb stores in-frame clones only, minus some. Among approximately 250,000 clones listed, roughly 83% were seen once. Sequencing input: peripheral blood. These receptors originate from a woman aged 45-65 years with acute or convalescent COVID-19.

The chain is built from TRBV19 and TRBJ1-1; D is undetermined. Between the trimmed V and J ends, which lost 7 bases and 5 bases, there was a span of 17 bases. The CDR3 loop spans 14 amino acids. Per germline, CDR1 LNHDA and CDR2 SQIVND (reference sequence). The CDR3 sequence: CASTPFSQVTEAFF. CDR3 sequence (DNA): TGTGCCAGTACCCCATTCTCCCAGGTTACTGAAGCTTTCTTT.

The V gene is TRBV7-2, the J gene TRBJ2-3; TRBD2 aligns across 8 bases. The V gene's germline CDR1 is SGHTA and CDR2 FQGNSA. Unmatched junction bases numbered 1, after V lost 2 bases and J lost 3 bases. The CDR3 consists of 14 residues. CDR3: CASSLSGGTDTQYF. CDR3 in DNA: TGTGCCAGCAGCTTAAGCGGGGGAACAGATACGCAGTATTTT.

The table lists this clone with a count of one. This chain joins TRBV7-9 and TRBJ2-1; D is possibly TRBD1 (5 bases). The CDR3 extends over 16 amino acids. Trimming pared 1 base from V and 7 bases from J, leaving 17 bases between. The germline gives CDR1 SEHNR, CDR2 FQNEAQ (reference sequence). DNA for the CDR3: TGTGCCAGCAGCTTAGTCGCAGGGTGGGATTGGAATGAGCAGTTCTTC. Protein product: CASSLVAGWDWNEQFF.

The chain carries TRBV29-1 and TRBJ1-1; D uncertain. Germline V gene lookup returns CDR1 SQVTM and CDR2 ANQGSEA. Trimming took 8 bases from V and 0 from J, leaving 16 bases between them. The CDR3 consists of 14 residues. The CDR3 coding sequence is TGCAGCATCCCCGTTTTCGGAGTGAACACTGAAGCTTTCTTT. It codes for CSIPVFGVNTEAFF. Supplemented by reference TRBV29-1 and TRBJ1-1, the full variable domain reads SAVISQKPSRDICQRGTSLTIQCQVDSQVTMMFWYRQQPGQSLTLIATANQGSEATYESGFVIDKFPISRPNLTFSTLTVSNMSPEDSSIYLCSIPVFGVNTEAFFGQGTRLTVV.

V and J are TRBV4-2 and TRBJ2-7; the match to TRBD2 covers 7 bases. The CDR3 runs 17 residues. Losses at the gene ends were 0 bases for V and 4 bases for J; bases not matched to a gene: 12. From germline, CDR1 is LGHNA and CDR2 YNFKEQ. In nucleotides, the CDR3 is TGTGCCAGCAGCCAAGAGGGATTGGGAGGGAAGAGGTACGAGCAGTACTTC. Its translation: CASSQEGLGGKRYEQYF.

The chain is built from TRBV4-3 and TRBJ2-3; 12 positions agree with TRBD2. Trimming took 4 bases from V and 2 from J; bases not matched to a gene: 13. CDR1 and CDR2 from the germline V gene are LGHNA and YSLEER. This CDR3 has 19 amino acids. The CDR3 reads CASSRGLAGPMDPTDTQYF. The CDR3 nucleotides read TGCGCCAGCAGCCGAGGACTAGCGGGGCCGATGGACCCCACAGATACGCAGTATTTT.

The V and J genes are TRBV5-1 and TRBJ1-4; 7 bases align to TRBD1. With V trimmed by 4 bases and J by 5 bases, 5 bases remained unmatched. CDR3 size: 14 residues. Per the germline V gene, CDR1 is SGHRS and CDR2 is YFSETQ. CDR3 amino acids: CASSKGQPNEKLFF. The CDR3 DNA follows: TGCGCCAGCAGCAAGGGACAGCCGAATGAAAAACTGTTTTTT.

This sequence joins TRBV5-5 and TRBJ1-2, with TRBD1 identical over 11 bases. The CDR3 totals 13 residues. The J segment lost 7 bases and the V segment lost 5 bases, leaving 4 bases of the junction unmatched. Germline CDR1 is SGHKS and CDR2 is YYEKEE (reference sequence). CDR3 bases: TGTGCCAGCAGAGGACAGGGGGCTGGTGGCTACACCTTC. The encoded protein is CASRGQGAGGYTF.

J is TRBJ2-3 and V is TRBV3-1 (or the pseudogene TRBV3-2), with TRBD2 identical over 11 bases. Germline lookup yields CDR1 LGHDT and CDR2 YNNKEL (reference sequence). The CDR3 has 20 residues. Unmatched junction bases numbered 12, after V lost 0 bases and J lost 1 base. CDR3 region: CASSQDRASGGSWGTDTQYF. The CDR3 nucleotides are TGTGCCAGCAGCCAAGATCGGGCTAGCGGGGGGTCATGGGGCACAGATACGCAGTATTTT.

A note on this clone: This sample also contains other DNA sequences that code for the same CDR3. The chain's CDR3 is CASSLASNYGYTF. The CDR3 nucleotides read TGTGCCAGCAGCTTGGCTTCGAACTATGGCTACACCTTC. The rearrangement uses TRBV5-5 and TRBJ1-2; no firm D call. The CDR3 consists of 13 residues. Trimming shortened V by 0 bases and J by 2 bases, and 5 bases separated the two germline ends. Germline lookup yields CDR1 SGHKS and CDR2 YYEKEE (reference sequence).

V usage is TRBV11-2 and J usage is TRBJ2-3; 10 bases agree with TRBD1. Losses at the gene ends were 6 bases for V and 1 base for J; bases not matched to a gene: 1. This CDR3 spans 14 amino acids. Germline V gives CDR1 SGHAT, CDR2 FQNNGV. CDR3 sequence reads: CASSGTGGTDTQYF. The CDR3 DNA reads TGTGCCAGCAGTGGGACAGGGGGCACAGATACGCAGTATTTT.

J is TRBJ2-1 and V is TRBV11-2; TRBD2 might be the D (6 bases). With 1 base removed from V and 5 bases from J, the gap between germline ends came to 15 bases. In germline, CDR1 is SGHAT, CDR2 FQNNGV. The CDR3 loop spans 16 amino acids. The CDR3, as DNA: TGTGCCAGCAGCTTAGGCTCCGGAGGGCTTAACAATGAGCAGTTCTTC. Translated, it gives CASSLGSGGLNNEQFF.

The CDR3 nucleotides read TGTGCCAGCAAATACACAGAGAGCACAGATACGCAGTATTTT. This codes for CASKYTESTDTQYF. The gene calls are TRBV19 and TRBJ2-3; D unresolved. This CDR3 comprises 14 residues. Germline CDR1 is LNHDA and CDR2 is SQIVND (reference sequence). Deletions cut 9 bases from V and 0 bases from J, with 13 bases between.

The V gene is TRBV15, the J gene TRBJ2-3; D may be TRBD2 (7 bases). Germline CDR1 reads LNHNV; CDR2 reads YYDKDF (reference sequence). Trimming cost V 1 base and J 4 bases, with 12 bases left between them. The CDR3 covers 15 residues. CDR3: CATSRGGGAADTQYF. CDR3 DNA: TGTGCCACCAGCAGAGGAGGGGGGGCGGCAGATACGCAGTATTTT.

The chain couples TRBV9 to TRBJ2-7; D might be TRBD1 (5 bases). Trimming left V 0 bases short and J 3 bases short, with 13 bases between. The length of the CDR3 is 15 residues. CDR1 SGDLS and CDR2 YYNGEE come from the germline V gene. The CDR3 loop reads CASSVEAREDYEQYF. CDR3 sequence (DNA): TGTGCCAGCAGCGTAGAGGCCAGGGAAGACTACGAGCAGTACTTC.

The J gene is TRBJ2-4, the V gene TRBV3-1 (or the pseudogene TRBV3-2); 9 nucleotides match TRBD2. This CDR3 region has 17 residues. Per the germline V gene, CDR1 is LGHDT and CDR2 is YNNKEL (reference sequence). V trimming: 0 bases; J trimming: 7 bases; junction bases outside the gene matches: 10. The CDR3 region has the DNA TGTGCCAGCAGCCAAGATAACGGCGGGGGGGCGAGGAACATTCAGTACTTC. Protein: CASSQDNGGGARNIQYF.

The chain employs TRBV19 and TRBJ1-5; D is unresolved. Germline lookup yields CDR1 LNHDA and CDR2 SQIVND (reference sequence). Trimming took off 1 base at V and 0 bases at J, with 4 bases between the two ends. The CDR3 extends over 14 amino acids. In DNA, the CDR3 is TGTGCCAGTAGTATAGGTAATAGCAATCAGCCCCAGCATTTT. This sequence encodes CASSIGNSNQPQHF.

The genes are TRBV19 and TRBJ2-6, with TRBD1 matching over 7 bases. This CDR3 has 17 residues. Looked up from germline, CDR1 is LNHDA and CDR2 is SQIVND (reference sequence). The trim removed 0 bases at V and 9 bases at J, leaving 11 bases unmatched. CDR3 residues: CASSIEVRDSWINVLTF. The CDR3 DNA reads as TGTGCCAGTAGTATAGAAGTCAGGGACAGCTGGATCAACGTCCTGACTTTC.

The chain uses TRBV12-3 or TRBV12-4 and TRBJ2-5, with 9 bases that match TRBD1. V was pared by 8 bases and J by 5 bases, with 6 bases of the junction left unmatched. The CDR3 is 13 amino acids. CDR3: CASRTGVRETQYF. CDR3 nucleotide sequence: TGTGCCAGCCGGACAGGGGTACGCGAGACCCAGTACTTC.

The chain recombines TRBV29-1 with TRBJ1-2; no clear D. The ends were cut back, 0 bases at V and 8 bases at J, with 4 bases in the middle. This CDR3 has 10 residues. Germline V gives CDR1 SQVTM, CDR2 ANQGSEA. This CDR3 is CSVEDAGYTF. The DNA of the CDR3 is TGCAGCGTTGAAGATGCGGGCTACACCTTC.

The chain couples TRBV7-8 to TRBJ1-2; possible D gene TRBD1, 6 bases. Deletions cut 6 bases from V and 4 bases from J, with 21 bases between. The CDR3 has 16 residues. Germline V gives CDR1 SGHVS, CDR2 FQNEAQ. CDR3 coding DNA: TGTGCCAGCAGTCCATTCAGGGGCGGATCTATCTATGGCTACACCTTC. Its protein product is CASSPFRGGSIYGYTF.

Many counts were recorded for this clone. This chain links TRBV27 with TRBJ1-1, with 7 bases that match TRBD1. This CDR3 spans 15 amino acids. Germline CDR1 is MNHEY and CDR2 is SMNVEV (reference sequence). Germline trimming cut 2 bases from V and 11 bases from J; bases unmatched to any gene: 14. The CDR3 is CASSLAPSRGGVAFF. CDR3 coding DNA: TGTGCCAGCAGTTTAGCCCCGTCTCGAGGGGGCGTTGCTTTCTTT.

The chain's CDR3 is CASSGDTQYF. In nucleotides, the CDR3 is TGTGCCAGCAGCGGGGATACGCAGTATTTT. The V call is TRBV2, the J call TRBJ2-3; D unclear. The V and J ends lost 6 bases and 6 bases respectively, with 4 bases between them. Germline CDR1 and CDR2: SNHLY and FYNNEI. The CDR3 loop spans 10 amino acids.

V usage is TRBV11-2 and J usage is TRBJ2-4; D possibly corresponds to TRBD1 (6 bases). CDR3 length equals 13 residues. CDR1 and CDR2 from the germline V gene are SGHAT and FQNNGV. Trimming stripped 1 base from V and 9 bases from J, with 10 bases between. The CDR3 region has the DNA TGTGCCAGCAGCTTAGTACAGGGTGGCATTCAGTACTTC. Translated: CASSLVQGGIQYF.

Regarding this clone: In the same sample, other DNA sequences code for this CDR3. The gene calls are TRBV5-1 and TRBJ2-5; D uncertain. The V gene lost 2 bases and the J gene lost 2 bases, with 7 bases spanning the gap. Germline lookup yields CDR1 SGHRS and CDR2 YFSETQ. The CDR3 extends over 13 amino acids. The CDR3 region is CASSFGGQETQYF. The CDR3 DNA follows: TGCGCCAGCAGCTTCGGCGGACAAGAGACCCAGTACTTC.

The V call is TRBV10-2, the J call TRBJ1-1; possibly TRBD1 for D (6 bases). In germline, CDR1 is WSHSY, CDR2 SAAADI. V was clipped by 7 bases and J by 4 bases, with 13 bases between them. This CDR3 comprises 13 residues. The CDR3 DNA reads as TGCGCCAGCACTCAACAGGGTATCACTGAAGCTTTCTTT. Protein: CASTQQGITEAFF.

Only a few counts were recorded for this clone. The chain couples TRBV24-1 to TRBJ1-1; 8 bases are shared with TRBD1. Germline loops: CDR1 KGHDR, CDR2 SFDVKD. Trimming at V came to 3 bases and at J to 4 bases, leaving 12 bases not matched to a gene. The CDR3 extends over 17 amino acids. The CDR3 region has the DNA TGTGCCACCAGTGATCCCGGACAGGGTGGTGGTAGCACTGAAGCTTTCTTT. Its protein product is CATSDPGQGGGSTEAFF.

This chain connects TRBV10-3 to TRBJ2-1; 7 bases line up with TRBD1. Trimming took 7 bases from V and 5 from J; bases not matched to a gene: 8. Germline V CDR1 and CDR2: ENHRY, SYGVKD. The CDR3 consists of 14 residues. This CDR3 is CAINPGQTNNEQFF. DNA for the CDR3: TGTGCCATCAACCCGGGACAGACAAACAATGAGCAGTTCTTC.

J is TRBJ2-7 and V is TRBV29-1; D perhaps matches TRBD1 (6 bases). The CDR3 extends over 12 amino acids. Germline V gene data show CDR1 as SQVTM and CDR2 as ANQGSEA. V lost 4 bases to trimming and J lost 4 bases, with 11 bases between them. The CDR3 region is CSVVGQSYEQYF. The CDR3 DNA sequence: TGCAGCGTTGTCGGACAGTCTTACGAGCAGTACTTC.

V and J are TRBV12-5 and TRBJ2-7; 9 bases map to TRBD1. Per germline, CDR1 LGHNT and CDR2 FRNRAP. The CDR3 runs to 15 residues. Germline trimming cut 2 bases from V and 5 bases from J; bases unmatched to any gene: 7. CDR3 in amino acids: CASGLLYRGPDEQYF. Here the CDR3 DNA reads TGTGCTAGTGGTTTGTTATACAGGGGGCCTGACGAGCAGTACTTC.

The chain recombines TRBV7-9 with TRBJ2-6; D call uncertain. Trimming removed 5 bases from V and 2 bases from J, with 10 bases in between. The CDR3 totals 15 residues. The V gene's germline CDR1 is SEHNR and CDR2 FQNEAQ (reference sequence). The CDR3 region is CASSPPGTGANVLTF. CDR3 DNA sequence: TGTGCCAGCAGCCCCCCCGGTACTGGGGCCAACGTCCTGACTTTC.

The rearrangement uses TRBV7-3 and TRBJ1-1; the match to TRBD1 covers 8 bases. Per germline, CDR1 SGHTA and CDR2 FQGTGA. The ends lost 2 bases at V and 4 bases at J; junction bases unmatched: 12. The CDR3 sequence is 17 residues long. Written as DNA, the CDR3 is TGTGCCAGCAGCTTAGGGGAAACGACAGGGGTGTTCACTGAAGCTTTCTTT. This codes for CASSLGETTGVFTEAFF. Based on the CDR3 plus reference TRBV7-3 and TRBJ1-1, the full variable domain is GAGVSQTPSNKVTEKGKYVELRCDPISGHTALYWYRQSLGQGPEFLIYFQGTGAADDSGLPNDRFFAVRPEGSVSTLKIQRTERGDSAVYLCASSLGETTGVFTEAFFGQGTRLTVV.